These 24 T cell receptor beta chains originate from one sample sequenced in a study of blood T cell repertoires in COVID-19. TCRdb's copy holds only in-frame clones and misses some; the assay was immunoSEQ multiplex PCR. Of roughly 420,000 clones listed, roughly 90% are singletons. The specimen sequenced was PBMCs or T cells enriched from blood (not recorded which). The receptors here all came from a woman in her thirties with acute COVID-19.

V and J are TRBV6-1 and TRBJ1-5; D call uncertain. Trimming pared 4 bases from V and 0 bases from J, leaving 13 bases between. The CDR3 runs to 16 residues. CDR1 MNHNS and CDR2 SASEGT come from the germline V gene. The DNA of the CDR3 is TGTGCCAGCAGTGGAGGGTCAGCACTTAGCAATCAGCCCCAGCATTTT. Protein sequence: CASSGGSALSNQPQHF.

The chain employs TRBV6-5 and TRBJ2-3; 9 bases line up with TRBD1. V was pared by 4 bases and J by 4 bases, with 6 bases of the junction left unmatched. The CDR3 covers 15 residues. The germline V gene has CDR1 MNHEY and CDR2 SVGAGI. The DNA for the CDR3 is TGTGCCAGCAGTTTTACAGGGGGCTGGGCAGATACGCAGTATTTT. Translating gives CASSFTGGWADTQYF.

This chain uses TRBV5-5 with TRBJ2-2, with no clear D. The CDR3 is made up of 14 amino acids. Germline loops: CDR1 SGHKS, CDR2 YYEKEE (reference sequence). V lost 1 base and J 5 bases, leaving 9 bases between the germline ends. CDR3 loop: CASSLYRRTGELFF. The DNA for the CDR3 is TGTGCCAGCAGCTTGTACAGAAGGACCGGGGAGCTGTTTTTT.

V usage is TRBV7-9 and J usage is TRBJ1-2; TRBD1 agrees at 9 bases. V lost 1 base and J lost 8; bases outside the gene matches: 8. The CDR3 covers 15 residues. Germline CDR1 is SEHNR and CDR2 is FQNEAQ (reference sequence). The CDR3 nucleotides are TGTGCCAGCAGCTTAGACCCAGGGACAGGGAGCGGCTACACCTTC. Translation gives CASSLDPGTGSGYTF.

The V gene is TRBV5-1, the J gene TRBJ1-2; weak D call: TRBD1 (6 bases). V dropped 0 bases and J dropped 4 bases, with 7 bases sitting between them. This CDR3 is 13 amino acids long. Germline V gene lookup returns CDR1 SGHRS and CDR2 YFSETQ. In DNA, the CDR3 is TGCGCCAGCAGCTTGGGAGGGGGCTATGGCTACACCTTC. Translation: CASSLGGGYGYTF.

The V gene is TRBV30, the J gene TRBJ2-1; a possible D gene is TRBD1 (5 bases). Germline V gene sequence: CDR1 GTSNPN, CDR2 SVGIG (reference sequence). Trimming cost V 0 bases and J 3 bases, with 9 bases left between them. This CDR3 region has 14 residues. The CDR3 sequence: CAWSVWGLYNEQFF. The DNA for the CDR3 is TGTGCCTGGAGTGTATGGGGCCTCTACAATGAGCAGTTCTTC.

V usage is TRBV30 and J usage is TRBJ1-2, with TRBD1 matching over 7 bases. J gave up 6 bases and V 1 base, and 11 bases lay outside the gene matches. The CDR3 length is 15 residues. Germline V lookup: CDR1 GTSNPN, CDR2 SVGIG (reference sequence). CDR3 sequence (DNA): TGTGCCTGGAGTGAGACGGACAGGCCATGGAATGGCTACACCTTC. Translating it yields CAWSETDRPWNGYTF.

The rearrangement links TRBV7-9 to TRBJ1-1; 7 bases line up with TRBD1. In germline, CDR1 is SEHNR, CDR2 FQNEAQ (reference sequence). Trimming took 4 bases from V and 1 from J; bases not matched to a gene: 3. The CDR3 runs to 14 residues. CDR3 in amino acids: CASSSGQWNTEAFF. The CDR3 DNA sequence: TGTGCCAGCAGCTCGGGACAGTGGAACACTGAAGCTTTCTTT.

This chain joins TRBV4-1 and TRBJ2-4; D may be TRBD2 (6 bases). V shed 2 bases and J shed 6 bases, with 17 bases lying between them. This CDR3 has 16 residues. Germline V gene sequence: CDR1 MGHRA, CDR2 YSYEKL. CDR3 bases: TGCGCCAGCAGCCAATCGGGACTCCCCTTCGGAAACATTCAGTACTTC. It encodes CASSQSGLPFGNIQYF.

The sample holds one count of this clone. This CDR3 is CSVEVGQGFSYEQYF. CDR3 bases: TGCAGCGTTGAGGTGGGACAGGGGTTCTCCTACGAGCAGTACTTC. J is TRBJ2-7 and V is TRBV29-1; 10 bases agree with TRBD1. The germline V gene encodes CDR1 SQVTM and CDR2 ANQGSEA. The CDR3 covers 15 residues. Losses at the gene ends were 3 bases for V and 0 bases for J; bases not matched to a gene: 5.

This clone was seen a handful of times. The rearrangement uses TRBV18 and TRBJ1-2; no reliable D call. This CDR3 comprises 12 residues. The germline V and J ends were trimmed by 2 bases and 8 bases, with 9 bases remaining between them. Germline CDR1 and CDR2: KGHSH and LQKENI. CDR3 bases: TGTGCCAGCTCACCAGACACGCAGGGCTACACCTTC. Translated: CASSPDTQGYTF.

The CDR3 DNA follows: TGTGCCACCAGTGACCTGACAGGGGGTTCCACAGATACGCAGTATTTT. Translating gives CATSDLTGGSTDTQYF. The chain uses TRBV24-1 and TRBJ2-3; 9 bases align to TRBD1. Germline values: CDR1 KGHDR, CDR2 SFDVKD. CDR3 length: 16 residues. With V trimmed by 4 bases and J by 2 bases, 6 bases remained unmatched.

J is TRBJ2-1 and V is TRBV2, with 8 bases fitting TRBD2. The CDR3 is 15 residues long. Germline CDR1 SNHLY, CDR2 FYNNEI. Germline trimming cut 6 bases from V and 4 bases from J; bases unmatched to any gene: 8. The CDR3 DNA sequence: TGTGCCAGCAGAGTGAGGTCTAGCGGGTACAATGAGCAGTTCTTC. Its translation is CASRVRSSGYNEQFF.

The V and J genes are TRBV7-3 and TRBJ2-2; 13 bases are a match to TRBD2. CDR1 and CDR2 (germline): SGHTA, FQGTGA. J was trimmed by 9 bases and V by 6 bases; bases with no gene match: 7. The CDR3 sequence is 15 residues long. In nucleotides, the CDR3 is TGTGCCAGCAGTTTTACTAGCGGGGGGGCCCGGGAGCTGTTTTTT. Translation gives CASSFTSGGARELFF.

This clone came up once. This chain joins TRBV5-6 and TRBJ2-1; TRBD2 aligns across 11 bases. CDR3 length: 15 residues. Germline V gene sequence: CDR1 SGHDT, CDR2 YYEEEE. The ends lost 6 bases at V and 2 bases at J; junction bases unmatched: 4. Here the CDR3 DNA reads TGTGCCAGCACCGTAGCGGGGGGGCCCTACAATGAGCAGTTCTTC. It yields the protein CASTVAGGPYNEQFF.

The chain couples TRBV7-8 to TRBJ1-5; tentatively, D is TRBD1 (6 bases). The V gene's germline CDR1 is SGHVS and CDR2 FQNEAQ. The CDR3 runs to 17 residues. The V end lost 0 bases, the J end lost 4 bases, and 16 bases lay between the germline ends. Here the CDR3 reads CASSLARVQGRNQPQHF. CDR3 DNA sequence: TGTGCCAGCAGCTTAGCTCGGGTACAGGGACGGAATCAGCCCCAGCATTTT.

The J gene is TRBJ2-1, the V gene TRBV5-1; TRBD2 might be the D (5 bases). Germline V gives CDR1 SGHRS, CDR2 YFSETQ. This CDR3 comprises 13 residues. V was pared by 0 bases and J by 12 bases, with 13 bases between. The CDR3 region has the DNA TGCGCCAGCAGCTTGGAAACGAGGGCCTCGCAGTTCTTC. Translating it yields CASSLETRASQFF.

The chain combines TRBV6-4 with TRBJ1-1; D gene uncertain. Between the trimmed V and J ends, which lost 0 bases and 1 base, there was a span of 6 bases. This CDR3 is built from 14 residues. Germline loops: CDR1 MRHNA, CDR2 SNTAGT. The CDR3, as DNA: TGTGCCAGCAGTGACTCCCAGGAGAACACTGAAGCTTTCTTT. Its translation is CASSDSQENTEAFF.

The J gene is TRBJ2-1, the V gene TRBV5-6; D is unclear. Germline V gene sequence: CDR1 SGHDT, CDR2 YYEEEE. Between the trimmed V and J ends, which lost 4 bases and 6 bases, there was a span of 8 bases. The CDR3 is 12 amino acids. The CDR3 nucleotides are TGTGCCAGCAGCCCATCCGGCAATGAGCAGTTCTTC. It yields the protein CASSPSGNEQFF.

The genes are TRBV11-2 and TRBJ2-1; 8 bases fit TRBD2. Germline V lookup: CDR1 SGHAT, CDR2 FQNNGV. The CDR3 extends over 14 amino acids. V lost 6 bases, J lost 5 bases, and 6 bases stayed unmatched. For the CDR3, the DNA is TGTGCCAGCAGGGGCGGGGGGCCGAACAATGAGCAGTTCTTC. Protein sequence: CASRGGGPNNEQFF.

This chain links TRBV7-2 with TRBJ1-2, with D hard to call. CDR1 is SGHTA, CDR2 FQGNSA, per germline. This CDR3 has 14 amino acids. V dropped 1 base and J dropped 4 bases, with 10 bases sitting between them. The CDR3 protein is CASSLGFPVYGYTF. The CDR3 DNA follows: TGTGCCAGCAGCTTAGGCTTCCCAGTCTATGGCTACACCTTC.

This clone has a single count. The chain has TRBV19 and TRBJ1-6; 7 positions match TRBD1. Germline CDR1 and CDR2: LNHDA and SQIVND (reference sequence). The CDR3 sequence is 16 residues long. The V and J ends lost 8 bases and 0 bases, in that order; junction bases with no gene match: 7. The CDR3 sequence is CASQGTESSYNSPLHF. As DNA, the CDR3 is TGTGCCAGTCAGGGGACAGAAAGCTCCTATAATTCACCCCTCCACTTT.

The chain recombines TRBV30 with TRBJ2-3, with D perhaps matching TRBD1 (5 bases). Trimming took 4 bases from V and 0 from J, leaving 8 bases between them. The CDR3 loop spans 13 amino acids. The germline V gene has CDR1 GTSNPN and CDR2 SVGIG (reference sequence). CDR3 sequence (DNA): TGTGCCTGGAAAGGGGAAAGCACAGATACGCAGTATTTT. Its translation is CAWKGESTDTQYF.

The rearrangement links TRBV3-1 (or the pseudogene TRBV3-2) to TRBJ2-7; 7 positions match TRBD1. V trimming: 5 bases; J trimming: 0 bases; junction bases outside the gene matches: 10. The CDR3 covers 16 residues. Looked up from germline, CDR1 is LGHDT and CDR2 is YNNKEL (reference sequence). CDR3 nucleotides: TGTGCCAGCAGCACCCCCAGGGGGACGTACTCCTACGAGCAGTACTTC. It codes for CASSTPRGTYSYEQYF.